A selection of T cell receptor beta chains follows, all from one sample in a study of technical replicates of blood from a handful of donors. Assay used: immunoSEQ multiplex PCR; TCRdb lists only in-frame clones, some missing. This table holds 64,000 or so clones, roughly 96% found once. The sequenced sample was T cells isolated from PBMCs. Every receptor here comes from a human donor in good health. The CDR3 runs from the conserved cysteine through the conserved F or W. A D gene is named only where the DNA matches it firmly. Expanded clones get a size class; other rows say once, few or many, or leave the size out.

J: TRBJ1-5
V: TRBV7-6
D: TRBD1
size: -
DNA: TGTGCCAGCAGCTTAGGACAGGGGCGCAATCAGCCCCAGCATTTT
CDR3: CASSLGQGRNQPQHF

J: TRBJ2-7
V: TRBV6-5
D: -
size: -
DNA: TGTGCCAGCAGAAACGACAGTCCCTACGAGCAGTACTTC
CDR3: CASRNDSPYEQYF

J: TRBJ1-1
V: TRBV20-1
D: -
size: few
DNA: TGCAGTGCTAGAGGAGGTAGAGGAGCTTTCTTT
CDR3: CSARGGRGAFF

J: TRBJ2-5
V: TRBV5-1
D: TRBD2
size: -
DNA: TGCGCCAGCAGCTCGGGGCGGGGGAAAGAGACCCAGTACTTC
CDR3: CASSSGRGKETQYF

J: TRBJ1-3
V: TRBV28
D: -
size: -
DNA: TGTGTCTGTAGCTCTGGAAACACCATATATTTT
CDR3: CVCSSGNTIYF

J: TRBJ1-6
V: TRBV30
D: TRBD1
size: -
DNA: TGTGCCTGGAGCCCCGACAGGGACAGGGAGGAGTCACCCCTCCACTTT
CDR3: CAWSPDRDREESPLHF

J: TRBJ2-7
V: TRBV14
D: TRBD1
size: -
DNA: TGTGCCAGCAGCCGTCAGCTACGGGACAGCCGCCGTGCTTCTTACGAGCAGTACTTC
CDR3: CASSRQLRDSRRASYEQYF

J: TRBJ2-7
V: TRBV14
D: -
size: -
DNA: TGTGCCAGCAGCCGTGGGGCCTACGAGCAGTACTTC
CDR3: CASSRGAYEQYF

J: TRBJ1-1
V: TRBV11-3
D: -
size: -
DNA: TGTGCCAGCAGCTCGCCGGACAAGGTAGTTGGCACTGAAGCTTTCTTT
CDR3: CASSSPDKVVGTEAFF

J: TRBJ2-3
V: TRBV27
D: -
size: -
DNA: TGTGCCAGCAGTTTTCAACAGGGCGAGGTCACAGATACGCAGTATTTT
CDR3: CASSFQQGEVTDTQYF

J: TRBJ2-3
V: TRBV7-9
D: -
size: -
DNA: TGTGCCAGCAGCTTAGTAGACTGGTACACAGATACGCAGTATTTT
CDR3: CASSLVDWYTDTQYF

J: TRBJ1-1
V: TRBV5-1
D: -
size: -
DNA: TGCGCCAGCAGCCCACGGGGGGATTTAGGGGACACTGAAGCTTTCTTT
CDR3: CASSPRGDLGDTEAFF

J: TRBJ2-7
V: TRBV11-2
D: -
size: once
DNA: TGTGCCAGCAGCTTAGATCGGCACAGCGAGCAGTACTTC
CDR3: CASSLDRHSEQYF

J: TRBJ1-1
V: TRBV6-1
D: TRBD1
size: once
DNA: TGTGCCAGCACCCGAGGGGCAGGGGGTGACCTCGAAGCTTTCTTT
CDR3: CASTRGAGGDLEAFF

J: TRBJ2-1
V: TRBV15
D: -
size: -
DNA: TGTGCCACCAGCAGAGATTCGTTAGTAGCCCTATCAAAGAATGAGCAGTTCTTC
CDR3: CATSRDSLVALSKNEQFF

J: TRBJ2-5
V: TRBV27
D: TRBD1
size: -
DNA: TGTGCCAGCAGTTCCCGGGACAGGGGATTTCCTGGAGAGACCCAGTACTTC
CDR3: CASSSRDRGFPGETQYF

J: TRBJ2-3
V: TRBV5-1
D: -
size: -
DNA: TGCGCCAGCAGCTCGCAACTCCCGGGGAAGATCCACTCTATTAGCACAGATACGCAGTATTTT
CDR3: CASSSQLPGKIHSISTDTQYF

J: TRBJ2-7
V: TRBV5-4
D: TRBD2
size: -
DNA: TGTGCCAGCAGCTTGGAGGGGAGGGTGGGATTAGAGCAGTACTTC
CDR3: CASSLEGRVGLEQYF

J: TRBJ1-1
V: TRBV7-9
D: -
size: -
DNA: TGTGCCAGCAGCTCCTCGAGGGCCAACACTGAAGCTTTCTTT
CDR3: CASSSSRANTEAFF

J: TRBJ1-2
V: TRBV11-2
D: -
size: -
DNA: TGTGCCAGCAGCTTAGTTCGGCAGGGGAAGGGTATTGGTGGCTACACCTTC
CDR3: CASSLVRQGKGIGGYTF

J: TRBJ2-7
V: TRBV7-9
D: -
size: -
DNA: TGTGCCAGCAGCTTTATACAGGGAAACCACTACGAGCAGTACTTC
CDR3: CASSFIQGNHYEQYF

J: TRBJ1-1
V: TRBV7-8
D: TRBD1
size: -
DNA: TGTGCCAGCAGCATACAGCAGACAGGGGAGAGGGACACTGAAGCTTTCTTT
CDR3: CASSIQQTGERDTEAFF

J: TRBJ1-2
V: TRBV6-5
D: -
size: -
DNA: TGTGCCAGCAGTTACTCGGCGACCGGAGGGGGCTACACCTTC
CDR3: CASSYSATGGGYTF

J: TRBJ2-3
V: TRBV7-3
D: TRBD1
size: -
DNA: TGTGCCAGCAGCCAAGGGACAGGCACAGATACGCAGTATTTT
CDR3: CASSQGTGTDTQYF

J: TRBJ1-5
V: TRBV2
D: -
size: -
DNA: TGTGCCAGCAGTGAAGTGGGGGGGGGCTCGGGCAATCAGCCCCAGCATTTT
CDR3: CASSEVGGGSGNQPQHF

J: TRBJ1-2
V: TRBV11-2
D: TRBD1
size: -
DNA: TGTGCCAGCAGCTTAGGCTTCCAAAAAACAGGGGGCTCTGGCTACACCTTC
CDR3: CASSLGFQKTGGSGYTF

J: TRBJ1-2
V: TRBV11-2
D: TRBD1
size: -
DNA: TGTGCCAGCAGCCCACCCCCGGGACAGGTCTATGGCTACACCTTC
CDR3: CASSPPPGQVYGYTF

J: TRBJ1-2
V: TRBV4-1
D: -
size: -
DNA: TGCGCCAGCAGCCCTCCCGAGGGCTATGGCTACACCTTC
CDR3: CASSPPEGYGYTF

J: TRBJ2-3
V: TRBV11-3
D: TRBD2
size: once
DNA: TGTGCCAGCAGCCCCTTGACTAGCGGGGGGGCGAGCACAGATACGCAGTATTTT
CDR3: CASSPLTSGGASTDTQYF

J: TRBJ2-7
V: TRBV5-4
D: -
size: -
DNA: TGTGCCATCCATCGGGACTACGAGCAGTACTTC
CDR3: CAIHRDYEQYF

J: TRBJ2-7
V: TRBV18
D: TRBD1
size: -
DNA: TGTGCCAGCTCACGGGGACAGGGCGGTGTCTACGAGCAGTACTTC
CDR3: CASSRGQGGVYEQYF

J: TRBJ1-1
V: TRBV5-1
D: -
size: -
DNA: TGCGCCAGCAGCTACGGGGTCCTGGGTTCTGAAGCTTTCTTT
CDR3: CASSYGVLGSEAFF

J: TRBJ2-7
V: TRBV18
D: -
size: -
DNA: TGTGCCAGCTCACCGAGGGTTGGGGAGCAGTACTTC
CDR3: CASSPRVGEQYF

J: TRBJ1-2
V: TRBV9
D: TRBD1
size: once
DNA: TGTGCCAGCAGCGTAGACAGGGGGCTTAGTGGCTACACCTTC
CDR3: CASSVDRGLSGYTF

J: TRBJ2-1
V: TRBV23-1
D: -
size: -
DNA: TGCGCCAGCAGTCCCGCCCGGGATATGGGCAATGAGCAGTTCTTC
CDR3: CASSPARDMGNEQFF

J: TRBJ2-2
V: TRBV6-4
D: -
size: -
DNA: TGTGCCAGCAGTGACAGAGACACCGGGGAGCTGTTTTTT
CDR3: CASSDRDTGELFF

J: TRBJ1-6
V: TRBV27
D: TRBD1
size: -
DNA: TGTGCCAGCAGTTTAGGGACAGGGGTGTTGTCACCCCTCCACTTT
CDR3: CASSLGTGVLSPLHF

J: TRBJ2-1
V: TRBV21-1
D: -
size: -
DNA: TGTGCCAGCAGCAAAGAGACAGGATCGCCGGATGAGCAGTTCTTC
CDR3: CASSKETGSPDEQFF

J: TRBJ2-6
V: TRBV7-8
D: TRBD1
size: -
DNA: TGTGCCAGCAGCTCAGGGACAGCCTCTGGGGCCAACGTCCTGACTTTC
CDR3: CASSSGTASGANVLTF

J: TRBJ2-5
V: TRBV7-9
D: -
size: -
DNA: TGTGCCAGCAGCTTATTTCAACAGGGTTCCCAAGAGACCCAGTACTTC
CDR3: CASSLFQQGSQETQYF

J: TRBJ2-5
V: TRBV7-8
D: TRBD2
size: -
DNA: TGTGCCAGCAGCTTACGGTCTAGCGGGAGATCGGAGACCCAGTACTTC
CDR3: CASSLRSSGRSETQYF

J: TRBJ1-2
V: TRBV7-9
D: -
size: once
DNA: TGTGCCAGCAGCTTAGGGGTACAGAATGGCTACACCTTC
CDR3: CASSLGVQNGYTF